The rows below give T cell receptor beta chains drawn from one sample of a study of blood T cell repertoires in COVID-19. Sequencing was performed with immunoSEQ multiplex PCR; in TCRdb, only in-frame clones are kept and a portion is missing. The profile shows about 70,000 clones, 88% of them singletons. Sequenced: peripheral blood. The receptors stem from a human donor in a cohort sampled during active COVID-19. Each CDR3 is given with its conserved first and last residue. Each record gives: J gene, D gene, V gene, clone size, CDR3 DNA, CDR3 protein. The D gene is left open where the match is weak. Some rows have no size entry. The others give once, few or many, or a class for an expanded clone.

>TRBJ2-5|.|TRBV9|.
TGTGCCAGCAGCGCCCCCGGGGGAGAGACCCAGTACTTC
CASSAPGGETQYF
>TRBJ2-5|TRBD2|TRBV4-2|.
TGTGCCAGCAGCCAGGCCGCTCGAGGCCACGGGGGGGAGACCCAGTACTTC
CASSQAARGHGGETQYF
>TRBJ2-5|.|TRBV28|.
TGTGCCAGCAGTTTATTGAGAGGGACCCAGTACTTC
CASSLLRGTQYF
>TRBJ1-2|.|TRBV24-1|few
TGTGCCACCTGGGACATTCAGGGCTACACCTTC
CATWDIQGYTF
>TRBJ2-3|.|TRBV4-2|.
TGTGCCAGCAGCCGAGGTCTGGATACGCAGTATTTT
CASSRGLDTQYF
>TRBJ1-2|.|TRBV4-3|.
TGCGCCAGCAGCCAAGATAACAGGCTCCAGGGTGGCTACACCTTC
CASSQDNRLQGGYTF
>TRBJ1-2|.|TRBV7-2|.
TGTGCCAGCGGACGATCCCATTATGACAGTACCTCCTATGGCTACACCTTC
CASGRSHYDSTSYGYTF
>TRBJ2-2|TRBD1|TRBV6-5|.
TGTGCCAGCTCCAGGGGGCTTGCCGGGGAGCTGTTTTTT
CASSRGLAGELFF
>TRBJ2-2|TRBD1|TRBV9|.
TGTGCCAGAGGGATACCTTCCGGGACAGGGTCCGGGGAGCTGTTTTTT
CARGIPSGTGSGELFF
>TRBJ2-2|TRBD1|TRBV7-9|.
TGTGCCAGCAGCTCGGACAGGGGCACCGGGGAGCTGTTTTTT
CASSSDRGTGELFF
>TRBJ2-7|TRBD2|TRBV27|.
TGTGCCAGCAGTAGGAGGAAGCGGGAGGGCCCTCGAAACTCCTACGAGCAGTACTTC
CASSRRKREGPRNSYEQYF
>TRBJ2-1|.|TRBV7-2|.
TGTGCCAGCAGCTTAGGACGGGGCTCCTACAATGAGCAGTTCTTC
CASSLGRGSYNEQFF
>TRBJ2-1|TRBD1|TRBV9|.
TGTGCCAGCAGTTTTTATACCGGGACAGGGAACAATGAGCAGTTCTTC
CASSFYTGTGNNEQFF
>TRBJ1-1|.|TRBV18|few
TGTGCCAGCTCACAAACAGAGAACACTGAAGCTTTCTTT
CASSQTENTEAFF
>TRBJ2-1|TRBD2|TRBV7-9|.
TGTGCCAGCAGCATAAGCGGGGGGGGACTTACACCTGAGCAGTTCTTC
CASSISGGGLTPEQFF
>TRBJ1-1|TRBD1|TRBV6-6|few
TGTGCCAGCAGTAAACAGGGACAGGCTGAAGCTTTCTTT
CASSKQGQAEAFF
>TRBJ1-2|.|TRBV19|.
TGTGCCAGTTCTTTCCCGGTCGGGAGCTATGGCTACACCTTC
CASSFPVGSYGYTF
>TRBJ1-5|TRBD1|TRBV6-2/TRBV6-3|.
TGTGCCAGCAGTACCTTACAGGGGGCTGGCAATCAGCCCCAGCATTTT
CASSTLQGAGNQPQHF
>TRBJ1-6|.|TRBV18|.
TGTGCCAGCTCACTGACCGGGGCCTATAATTCACCCCTCCACTTT
CASSLTGAYNSPLHF
>TRBJ2-1|TRBD2|TRBV4-3|.
TGCGCCAGCAGCCAAGATTTCGGCGGGACTAGTTACAATGAGCAGTTCTTC
CASSQDFGGTSYNEQFF
>TRBJ1-6|.|TRBV6-2/TRBV6-3|.
TGTGCCAGCAGTTACCGGGGACACGGATATAATTCACCCCTCCACTTT
CASSYRGHGYNSPLHF
>TRBJ1-1|TRBD1|TRBV10-3|.
TGTGCCATCAGCCCGACAGGGGGGAACACTGAAGCTTTCTTT
CAISPTGGNTEAFF
>TRBJ2-3|TRBD2|TRBV7-9|once
TGTGCCAGCAGCTTTGGGACTAGCGGGGGGAGCACAGATACGCAGTATTTT
CASSFGTSGGSTDTQYF
>TRBJ1-2|TRBD1|TRBV28|.
TGTGCCAGCAGTTTATGGGACAGGGGGGCCGGTGGCTACACCTTC
CASSLWDRGAGGYTF
>TRBJ1-5|TRBD1|TRBV27|.
TGTGCCAGCAGTCTCCGGGACAGCCATTATAGCAATCAGCCCCAGCATTTT
CASSLRDSHYSNQPQHF
>TRBJ2-7|TRBD2|TRBV20-1|.
TGCAGTGCTAGTGGGAGGGATATCTCCTACGAGCAGTACTTC
CSASGRDISYEQYF
>TRBJ2-7|TRBD1|TRBV29-1|.
TGCAGCCCCCCCCCAGGGGGCACGGGCCGCGACTACGAGCAGTACTTC
CSPPPGGTGRDYEQYF
>TRBJ2-1|.|TRBV10-1|.
TGCGCCAGCAGTGAGAACAGGGTCAATGAGCAGTTCTTC
CASSENRVNEQFF
>TRBJ1-3|.|TRBV2|once
TGTGCCAGCAGGGTTAGACAAGGGGCTGGAAACACCATATATTTT
CASRVRQGAGNTIYF
>TRBJ2-1|TRBD2|TRBV2|.
TGTGCCAGCAGTGAATTGGCGGGGGGGGCCATAGCGTTCTTC
CASSELAGGAIAFF
>TRBJ1-1|.|TRBV6-5|.
TGTGCCAGCAGTCGACACAGAAACACTGAAGCTTTCTTT
CASSRHRNTEAFF